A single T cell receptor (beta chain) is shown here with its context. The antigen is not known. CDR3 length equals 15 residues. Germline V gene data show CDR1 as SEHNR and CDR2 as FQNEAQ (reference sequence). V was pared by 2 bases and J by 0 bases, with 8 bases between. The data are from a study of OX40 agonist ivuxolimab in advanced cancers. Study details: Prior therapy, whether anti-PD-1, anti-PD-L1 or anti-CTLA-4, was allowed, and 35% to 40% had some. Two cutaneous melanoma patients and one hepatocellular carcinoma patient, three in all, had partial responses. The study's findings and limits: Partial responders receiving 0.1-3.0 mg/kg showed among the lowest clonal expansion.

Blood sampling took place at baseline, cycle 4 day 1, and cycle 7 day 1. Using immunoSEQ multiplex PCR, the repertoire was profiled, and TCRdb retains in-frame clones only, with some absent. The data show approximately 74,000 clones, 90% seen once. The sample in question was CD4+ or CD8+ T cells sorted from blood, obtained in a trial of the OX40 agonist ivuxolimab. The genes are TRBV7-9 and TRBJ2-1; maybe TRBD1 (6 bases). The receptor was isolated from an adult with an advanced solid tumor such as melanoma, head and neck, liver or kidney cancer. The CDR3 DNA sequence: TGTGCCAGCAGCTTACGGGACAACTCCTACAATGAGCAGTTCTTC. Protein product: CASSLRDNSYNEQFF.